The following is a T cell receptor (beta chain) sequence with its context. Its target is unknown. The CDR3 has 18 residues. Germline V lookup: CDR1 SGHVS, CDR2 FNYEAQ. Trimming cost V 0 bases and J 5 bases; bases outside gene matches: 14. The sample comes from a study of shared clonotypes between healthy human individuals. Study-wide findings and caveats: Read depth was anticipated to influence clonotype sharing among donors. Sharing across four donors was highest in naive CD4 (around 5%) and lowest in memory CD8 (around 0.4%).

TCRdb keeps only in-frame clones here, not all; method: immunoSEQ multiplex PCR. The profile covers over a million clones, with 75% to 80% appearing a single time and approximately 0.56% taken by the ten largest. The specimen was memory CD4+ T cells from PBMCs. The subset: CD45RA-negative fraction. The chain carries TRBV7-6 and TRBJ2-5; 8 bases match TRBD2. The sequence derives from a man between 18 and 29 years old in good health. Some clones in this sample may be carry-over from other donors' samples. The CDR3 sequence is CASSLARDGSGNRETQYF. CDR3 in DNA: TGTGCCAGCAGCTTAGCGAGGGATGGTAGCGGGAACCGGGAGACCCAGTACTTC.